This T cell receptor (beta chain) appears in the sequencing data of a study of OX40 agonist ivuxolimab in advanced cancers. This clone was seen only once. Some clones are missing from TCRdb's copy, which holds only in-frame ones; the method was immunoSEQ multiplex PCR. The sample has about 27,000 clones, 81% seen once. CDR1 MGHRA and CDR2 YSYEKL come from the germline V gene. This CDR3 has 15 amino acids. V trimming: 5 bases; J trimming: 3 bases; junction bases outside the gene matches: 8. The sequence came from an adult with an advanced solid tumor such as melanoma, head and neck, liver or kidney cancer. The rearrangement uses TRBV4-1 and TRBJ2-7; TRBD1 matches 9 bases. Sequencing was performed on CD4+ or CD8+ T cells sorted from blood, taken in a trial of the OX40 agonist ivuxolimab. The CDR3 nucleotides read TGCGCCAGCAGCTACCGGGACAGGGAGGACTACGAGCAGTACTTC. As protein: CASSYRDREDYEQYF.